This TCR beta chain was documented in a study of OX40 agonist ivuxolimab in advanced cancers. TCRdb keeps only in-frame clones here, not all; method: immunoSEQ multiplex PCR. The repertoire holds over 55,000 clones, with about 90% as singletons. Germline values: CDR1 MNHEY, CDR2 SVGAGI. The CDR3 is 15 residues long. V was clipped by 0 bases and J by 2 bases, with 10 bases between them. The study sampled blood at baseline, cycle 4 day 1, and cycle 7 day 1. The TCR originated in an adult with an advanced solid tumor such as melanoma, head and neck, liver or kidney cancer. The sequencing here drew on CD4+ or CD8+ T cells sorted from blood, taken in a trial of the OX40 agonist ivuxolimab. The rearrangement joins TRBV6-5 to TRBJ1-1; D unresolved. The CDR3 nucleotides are TGTGCCAGCAGTTACTCTGTTTTGGGTAACACTGAAGCTTTCTTT. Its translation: CASSYSVLGNTEAFF.